This TCR beta chain is drawn from a study of blood T cells in healthy people across ages. Study results and limitations: Higher naive T cell percentage went strongly together with higher TCR beta diversity.

The CDR3 length is 12 residues. V was pared by 1 base and J by 9 bases, with 0 bases of the junction left unmatched. Germline V gene sequence: CDR1 SQVTM, CDR2 ANQGSEA. Together with a sample-barcoded 5' primer, a J-beta primer mix was included in a second PCR lasting about 7 to 12 cycles. TCRdb ran MiXCR on the 5' RACE reads and lists one entry per CDR3 protein. Of about 640,000 distinct CDR3 sequences in the sample, 58% were seen once. On this clonotype: Its antigen is unknown.

This receptor was taken from a man aged 55-75 years in good health. Input material: blood. V is TRBV29-1 and J is TRBJ2-7; 13 bases align to TRBD2. In DNA form, the CDR3 reads TGCAGCGTTGAAGGACTAGCGGGGGGGCAGTACTTC. Encoded protein: CSVEGLAGGQYF.